The clone carrying this TCR beta chain showed up just a few times. Among the patients, aged 18 to 65, hyperthyroidism was newly diagnosed and had lasted under 2 months. Diagnosing involved the use of clinical symptoms, serum thyroxine and TRAb, thyroid ultrasound and orbital computed tomography. The sample belongs to a study of T cells in Graves' hyperthyroidism and ophthalmopathy. RNA transcripts gave rise to amplified TCR beta CDR3 regions. Primed by the HTBI set, a first-round RT-PCR was run on the TCR CDR3. A single record per CDR3 protein comes from TCRdb applying MiXCR to the multiplex PCR reads. The sample yields fewer than 550,000 distinct CDR3 sequences, less than 20% seen once. The TCR originated in a woman younger than 35 with Graves' hyperthyroidism. Material for sequencing was blood.

The DNA of the CDR3 is TGCGCCAGCAGCCAAATACAGGGGTTCGATGAGCAGTTCTTC. As protein: CASSQIQGFDEQFF. The chain joins TRBV4-1 to TRBJ2-1, with 7 positions matching TRBD1. The trim removed 2 bases at V and 8 bases at J, leaving 6 bases unmatched. This CDR3 has 14 amino acids. Germline V gene data show CDR1 as MGHRA and CDR2 as YSYEKL.